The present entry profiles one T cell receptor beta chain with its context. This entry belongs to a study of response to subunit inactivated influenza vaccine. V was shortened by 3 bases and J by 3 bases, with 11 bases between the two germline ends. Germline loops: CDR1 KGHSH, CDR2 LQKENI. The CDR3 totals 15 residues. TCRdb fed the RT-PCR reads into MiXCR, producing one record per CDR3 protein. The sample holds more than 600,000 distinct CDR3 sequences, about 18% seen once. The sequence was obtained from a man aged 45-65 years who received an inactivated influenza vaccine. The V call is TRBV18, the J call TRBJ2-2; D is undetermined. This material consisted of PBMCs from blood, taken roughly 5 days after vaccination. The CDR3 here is CASSPLDGYTGELFF. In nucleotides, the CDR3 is TGTGCCAGCTCACCTTTGGACGGGTACACCGGGGAGCTGTTTTTT.